Presented here are 19 T cell receptor beta chains from one specimen sequenced in a study of Ad26.COV2.S vaccination and SARS-CoV-2 variants. The sample's treatment: roughly 18 received Ad26.COV2.S at low or high dose, single or two shots; a few received placebo; per-sample allocation not given. The investigators took samples on day 63 after the first vaccine or placebo injection. TCRdb's table, derived via immunoSEQ multiplex PCR, lists solely in-frame clones and lacks some. The sample carries about 350,000 clones, approximately 84% recorded once. Sequences were derived from peripheral blood, sampled in a trial of Ad26.COV2.S vaccine versus placebo. Receptor source: a person aged 18-65 years who received the Ad26.COV2.S COVID-19 vaccine or a placebo.

The chain links TRBV30 to TRBJ2-1; 7 nucleotides match TRBD1. The length of the CDR3 is 14 residues. Germline V lookup: CDR1 GTSNPN, CDR2 SVGIG (reference sequence). J lost 3 bases, V lost 3 bases, and 5 bases had no gene match. The DNA of the CDR3 is TGTGCCTGGAGCCAGGGACAGCTCTACAATGAGCAGTTCTTC. Translating gives CAWSQGQLYNEQFF.

The chain has TRBV18 and TRBJ2-7; TRBD2 aligns across 11 bases. J was trimmed by 6 bases and V by 3 bases; bases with no gene match: 10. The CDR3 covers 16 residues. Germline CDR1 and CDR2: KGHSH and LQKENI. The CDR3 coding sequence is TGTGCCAGCTCACCGACAGCTAGCGGGGGGTCGGGCGAGCAGTACTTC. Translation: CASSPTASGGSGEQYF.

This clone has a count of ten or more. This chain joins TRBV9 and TRBJ2-1, with D hard to call. This CDR3 has 15 amino acids. V was pared by 0 bases and J by 8 bases, with 15 bases between. Germline lookup yields CDR1 SGDLS and CDR2 YYNGEE. The CDR3 region is CASSVAPRASDEQFF. For the CDR3, the DNA is TGTGCCAGCAGCGTAGCCCCCCGTGCTTCGGATGAGCAGTTCTTC.

The chain links TRBV7-6 to TRBJ2-7, with a tentative D call TRBD2 (5 bases). CDR1 is SGHVS and CDR2 is FNYEAQ in the germline V gene. The CDR3 spans 16 residues. With 1 base removed from V and 7 bases from J, the gap between germline ends came to 20 bases. DNA of the CDR3: TGTGCCAGCAGCTTAGAATTGGCCGGACGGCGAGGGGAGCAGTACTTC. Its protein is CASSLELAGRRGEQYF.

Worth noting for this clone: The identical CDR3 is also encoded by other nucleotide sequences in the sample. The chain combines TRBV30 with TRBJ2-6; perhaps D is TRBD1 or TRBD2 (5 bases each). The CDR3 is made up of 15 amino acids. Germline V gene lookup returns CDR1 GTSNPN and CDR2 SVGIG (reference sequence). The V and J ends lost 0 bases and 4 bases respectively, with 10 bases between them. CDR3 sequence reads: CAWSVRGSGANVLTF. Here the CDR3 DNA reads TGTGCCTGGAGTGTACGGGGCAGCGGGGCCAACGTCCTGACTTTC.

The V and J genes are TRBV29-1 and TRBJ1-5; unclear D gene. From germline, CDR1 is SQVTM and CDR2 ANQGSEA. The germline V and J ends were trimmed by 6 bases and 0 bases, with 9 bases remaining between them. The CDR3 has 13 amino acids. The CDR3 DNA follows: TGCAGCGTAGCACGAGATAGCAATCAGCCCCAGCATTTT. Translated, it gives CSVARDSNQPQHF.

The CDR3 is CASSLSSRNIAMNTEAFF. The CDR3 nucleotides are TGTGCCAGCAGTTTATCGTCCAGAAATATCGCAATGAACACTGAAGCTTTCTTT. The chain couples TRBV27 to TRBJ1-1; no clear D. The CDR3 is made up of 18 amino acids. Germline V gene lookup returns CDR1 MNHEY and CDR2 SMNVEV (reference sequence). Trimming left V 0 bases short and J 0 bases short, with 17 bases between.

The V gene is TRBV5-1, the J gene TRBJ2-7, with 7 positions matching TRBD2. CDR1 and CDR2 from the germline V gene are SGHRS and YFSETQ. CDR3 size: 14 residues. The ends lost 0 bases at V and 4 bases at J; junction bases unmatched: 4. The DNA of the CDR3 is TGCGCCAGCAGCTTGGCGGGGCGGGGGTACGAGCAGTACTTC. Translation gives CASSLAGRGYEQYF.

This clone was seen once. Compared with germline, one end of the junction differs, possibly owing to a read error. V is TRBV9 and J is TRBJ2-5; 14 bases agree with TRBD2. CDR3 length: 16 residues. Germline lookup yields CDR1 SGDLS and CDR2 YYNGEE. CDR3 sequence (DNA): TGTGCCAGCAGCCCCCGACTAGCGGGGGGGCAAGGGACCCAGTACTTC. It encodes CASSPRLAGGQGTQYF.

V usage is TRBV7-2 and J usage is TRBJ1-2; TRBD1 is a possible D gene (6 bases). CDR3 length: 15 residues. In germline, CDR1 is SGHTA, CDR2 FQGNSA. The ends were cut back, 5 bases at V and 3 bases at J, with 16 bases in the middle. This chain's CDR3 is CASSVTGTIDYGYTF. In DNA form, the CDR3 reads TGTGCCAGCAGCGTCACCGGGACAATAGACTATGGCTACACCTTC. The full variable domain, rest sourced from reference TRBV7-2 and TRBJ1-2, is GAGVSQSPSNKVTEKGKDVELRCDPISGHTALYWYRQSLGQGLEFLIYFQGNSAPDKSGLPSDRFSAERTGGSVSTLTIQRTQQEDSAVYLCASSVTGTIDYGYTFGSGTRLTVV.

The rearrangement links TRBV29-1 to TRBJ1-2; 9 nucleotides line up with TRBD1. V shed 8 bases and J 3 bases; nucleotides not matched to a gene: 10. Per the germline V gene, CDR1 is SQVTM and CDR2 is ANQGSEA. The CDR3 runs 14 residues. The CDR3 here is CSTSDGTGHYGYTF. In DNA form, the CDR3 reads TGCAGCACATCCGACGGGACAGGGCACTATGGCTACACCTTC. Full variable domain (missing parts from reference TRBV29-1 and TRBJ1-2): SAVISQKPSRDICQRGTSLTIQCQVDSQVTMMFWYRQQPGQSLTLIATANQGSEATYESGFVIDKFPISRPNLTFSTLTVSNMSPEDSSIYLCSTSDGTGHYGYTFGSGTRLTVV.

V and J are TRBV28 and TRBJ1-1, with D perhaps TRBD1 (5 bases). This CDR3 is built from 16 residues. Germline loops: CDR1 MDHEN, CDR2 SYDVKM. V lost 6 bases and J lost 0, with 17 bases in between. The CDR3 nucleotides are TGTGCCAGCAGGGGGACCGGGGTCGGCATGAACACTGAAGCTTTCTTT. This gives the protein CASRGTGVGMNTEAFF.

V usage is TRBV19 and J usage is TRBJ1-5; D ambiguous. The CDR3 spans 16 residues. V was pared by 6 bases and J by 5 bases, with 20 bases between. CDR1 and CDR2 from the germline V gene are LNHDA and SQIVND (reference sequence). CDR3 loop: CASSPIQERPYQPQHF. CDR3 DNA sequence: TGTGCCAGTAGCCCCATCCAAGAGAGGCCTTATCAGCCCCAGCATTTT.

This clone was observed once. The V gene is TRBV30, the J gene TRBJ2-5; possibly TRBD2 for D (6 bases). The CDR3 contains 12 residues. Trimming pared 8 bases from V and 1 base from J, leaving 11 bases between. CDR1 GTSNPN and CDR2 SVGIG come from the germline V gene (reference sequence). The CDR3 here is CAGRDFQETQYF. In DNA, the CDR3 is TGTGCCGGCCGGGACTTCCAAGAGACCCAGTACTTC. The whole variable domain, filled in from reference TRBV30 and TRBJ2-5, reads SQTIHQWPATLVQPVGSPLSLECTVEGTSNPNLYWYRQAAGRGLQLLFYSVGIGQISSEVPQNLSASRPQDRQFILSSKKLLLSDSGFYLCAGRDFQETQYFGPGTRLLVL.

V usage is TRBV5-1 and J usage is TRBJ2-5; maybe TRBD2 (6 bases). Germline V gene lookup returns CDR1 SGHRS and CDR2 YFSETQ. The V end was cut by 4 bases, the J end by 5 bases, with 18 bases between. CDR3 length: 15 amino acids. CDR3 region: CASSRLEGSRETQYF. Here the CDR3 DNA reads TGCGCCAGCAGCCGCCTGGAGGGAAGTCGGGAGACCCAGTACTTC.

The genes are TRBV19 and TRBJ1-2; D perhaps matches TRBD1 (5 bases). Germline assignment: CDR1 LNHDA and CDR2 SQIVND (reference sequence). This CDR3 comprises 16 residues. Trimming shortened V by 5 bases and J by 5 bases, and 21 bases separated the two germline ends. The CDR3 region has the DNA TGTGCCAGTAGTCCGCGGGGACGGCTGTTCGGATATGGCTACACCTTC. Amino acid sequence: CASSPRGRLFGYGYTF.

This clone appeared a single time. The chain couples TRBV7-8 to TRBJ1-5; the D is unclear. The CDR3 covers 18 residues. From germline, CDR1 is SGHVS and CDR2 FQNEAQ. The V and J ends lost 1 base and 5 bases respectively, with 21 bases between them. The CDR3 loop reads CASSLGLFLGAGHQPQHF. The DNA for the CDR3 is TGTGCCAGCAGCTTAGGGCTTTTTCTAGGAGCCGGGCATCAGCCCCAGCATTTT.

The chain joins TRBV28 to TRBJ2-7, with no clear D. The CDR3 totals 12 residues. Trimming cost V 4 bases and J 3 bases, with 7 bases left between them. The germline gives CDR1 MDHEN, CDR2 SYDVKM. DNA for the CDR3: TGTGCCAGCAGTTCCGTGGGCTACGAGCAGTACTTC. Protein: CASSSVGYEQYF.

V usage is TRBV29-1 and J usage is TRBJ1-1, with a tentative D call TRBD1 (5 bases). CDR3 size: 13 residues. V lost 6 bases and J lost 7, with 18 bases in between. CDR1 and CDR2 (germline): SQVTM, ANQGSEA. The CDR3 bases are TGCAGCGTAACGCCAGGGACCCCGCTTGAAGCTTTCTTT. Protein product: CSVTPGTPLEAFF.